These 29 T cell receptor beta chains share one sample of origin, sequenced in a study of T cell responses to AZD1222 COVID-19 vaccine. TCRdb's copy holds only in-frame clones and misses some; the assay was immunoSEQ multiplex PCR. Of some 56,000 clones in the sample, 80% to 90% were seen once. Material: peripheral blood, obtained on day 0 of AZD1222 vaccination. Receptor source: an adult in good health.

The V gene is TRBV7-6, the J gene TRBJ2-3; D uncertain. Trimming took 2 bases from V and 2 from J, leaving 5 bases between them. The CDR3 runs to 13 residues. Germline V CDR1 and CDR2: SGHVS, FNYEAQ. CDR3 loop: CASSLMTTDTQYF. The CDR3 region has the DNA TGTGCCAGCAGCTTAATGACCACAGATACGCAGTATTTT.

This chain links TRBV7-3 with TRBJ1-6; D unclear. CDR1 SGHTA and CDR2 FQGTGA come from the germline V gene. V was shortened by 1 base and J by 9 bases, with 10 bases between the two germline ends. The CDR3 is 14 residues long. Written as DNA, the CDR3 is TGTGCCAGCAGCTTAAGGGGTTTCGGTTCACCCCTCCACTTT. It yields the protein CASSLRGFGSPLHF.

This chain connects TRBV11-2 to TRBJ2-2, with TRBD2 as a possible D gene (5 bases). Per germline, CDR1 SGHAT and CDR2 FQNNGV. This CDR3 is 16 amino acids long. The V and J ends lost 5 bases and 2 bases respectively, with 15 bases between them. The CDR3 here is CASSPAGRLNTGELFF. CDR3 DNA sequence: TGTGCCAGCAGCCCGGCGGGCAGATTAAACACCGGGGAGCTGTTTTTT.

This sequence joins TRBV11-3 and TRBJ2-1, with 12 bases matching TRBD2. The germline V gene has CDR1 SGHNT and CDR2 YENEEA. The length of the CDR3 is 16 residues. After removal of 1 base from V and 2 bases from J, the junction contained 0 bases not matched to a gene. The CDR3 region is CASSLGLAGAYNEQFF. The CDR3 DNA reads TGTGCCAGCAGCTTAGGACTAGCGGGGGCCTACAATGAGCAGTTCTTC.

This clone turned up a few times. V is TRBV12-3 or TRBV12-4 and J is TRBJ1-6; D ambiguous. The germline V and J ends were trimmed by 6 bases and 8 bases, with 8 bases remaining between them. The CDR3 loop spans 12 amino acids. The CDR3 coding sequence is TGTGCCAGCAGCCACCCGGATTCACCCCTCCACTTT. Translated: CASSHPDSPLHF.

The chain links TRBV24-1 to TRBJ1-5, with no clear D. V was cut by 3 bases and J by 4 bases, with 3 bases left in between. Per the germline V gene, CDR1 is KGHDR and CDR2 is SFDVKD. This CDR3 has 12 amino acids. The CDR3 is CATSDQNQPQHF. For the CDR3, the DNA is TGTGCCACCAGTGATCAAAATCAGCCCCAGCATTTT.

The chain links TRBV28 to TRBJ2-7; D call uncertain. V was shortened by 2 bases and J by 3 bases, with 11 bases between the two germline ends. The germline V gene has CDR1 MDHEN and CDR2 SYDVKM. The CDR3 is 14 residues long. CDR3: CASSLAPRSYEQYF. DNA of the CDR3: TGTGCCAGCAGTTTAGCACCCCGGAGCTACGAGCAGTACTTC.

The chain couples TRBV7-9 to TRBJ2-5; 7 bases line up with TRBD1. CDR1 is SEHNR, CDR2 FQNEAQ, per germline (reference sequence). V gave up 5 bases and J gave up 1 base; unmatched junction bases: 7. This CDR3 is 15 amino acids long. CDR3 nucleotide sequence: TGTGCCAGCAGCACTAGGACAGGAATCCAAGAGACCCAGTACTTC. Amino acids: CASSTRTGIQETQYF.

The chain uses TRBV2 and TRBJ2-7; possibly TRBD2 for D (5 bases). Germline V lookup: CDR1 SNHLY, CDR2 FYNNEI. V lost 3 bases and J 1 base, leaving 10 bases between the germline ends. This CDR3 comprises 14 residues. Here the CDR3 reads CASSDTGISYEQYF. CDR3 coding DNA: TGTGCCAGCAGTGATACGGGGATATCCTACGAGCAGTACTTC.

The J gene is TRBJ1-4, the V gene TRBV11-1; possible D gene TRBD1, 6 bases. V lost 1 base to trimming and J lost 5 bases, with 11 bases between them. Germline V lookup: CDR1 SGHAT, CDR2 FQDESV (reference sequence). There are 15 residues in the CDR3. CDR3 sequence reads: CASSLDRGTNEKLFF. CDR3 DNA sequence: TGTGCCAGCAGCTTAGATCGGGGGACAAATGAAAAACTGTTTTTT.

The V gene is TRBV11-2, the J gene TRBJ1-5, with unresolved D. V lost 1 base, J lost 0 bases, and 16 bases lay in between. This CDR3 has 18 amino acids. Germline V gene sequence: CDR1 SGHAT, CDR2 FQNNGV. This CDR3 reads CASSLGSGTQPSNQPQHF. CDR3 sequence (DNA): TGTGCCAGCAGCTTAGGGTCCGGAACCCAGCCTAGCAATCAGCCCCAGCATTTT.

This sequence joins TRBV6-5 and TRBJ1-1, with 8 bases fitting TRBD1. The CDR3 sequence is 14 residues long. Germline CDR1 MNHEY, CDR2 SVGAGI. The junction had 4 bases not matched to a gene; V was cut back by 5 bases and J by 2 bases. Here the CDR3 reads CASSKQGDNTEAFF. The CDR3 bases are TGTGCCAGCAGTAAACAGGGGGACAACACTGAAGCTTTCTTT.

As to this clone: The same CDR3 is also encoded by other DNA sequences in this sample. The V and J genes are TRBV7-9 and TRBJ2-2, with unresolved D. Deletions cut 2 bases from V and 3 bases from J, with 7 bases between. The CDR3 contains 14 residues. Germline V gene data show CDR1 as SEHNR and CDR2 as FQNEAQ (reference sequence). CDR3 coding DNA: TGTGCCAGCAGCTTAAGAGCATACACCGGGGAGCTGTTTTTT. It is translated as CASSLRAYTGELFF. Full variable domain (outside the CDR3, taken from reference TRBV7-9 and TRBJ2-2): DTGVSQNPRHKITKRGQNVTFRCDPISEHNRLYWYRQTLGQGPEFLTYFQNEAQLEKSRLLSDRFSAERPKGSFSTLEIQRTEQGDSAMYLCASSLRAYTGELFFGEGSRLTVL.

The CDR3 sequence is CASSLGTSGDTQYF. In DNA, the CDR3 is TGTGCCAGCAGTCTAGGGACTAGCGGAGATACGCAGTATTTT. The chain carries TRBV6-6 and TRBJ2-3; 11 bases agree with TRBD2. Losses at the gene ends were 5 bases for V and 5 bases for J; bases not matched to a gene: 3. CDR1 is MNHNY, CDR2 SVGAGI, per germline (reference sequence). The CDR3 is made up of 14 amino acids.

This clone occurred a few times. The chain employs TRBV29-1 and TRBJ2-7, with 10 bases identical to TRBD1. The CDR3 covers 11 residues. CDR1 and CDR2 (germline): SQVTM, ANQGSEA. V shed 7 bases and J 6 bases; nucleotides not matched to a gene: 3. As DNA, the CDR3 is TGCAGCGGAGGACAGGGGGGCGAGCAGTACTTC. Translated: CSGGQGGEQYF.

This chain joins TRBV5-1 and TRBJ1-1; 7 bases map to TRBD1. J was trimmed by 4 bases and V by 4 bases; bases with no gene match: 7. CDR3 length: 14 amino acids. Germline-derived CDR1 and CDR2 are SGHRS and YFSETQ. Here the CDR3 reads CASSHDRAGTEAFF. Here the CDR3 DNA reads TGCGCCAGCAGCCACGACAGGGCGGGCACTGAAGCTTTCTTT.

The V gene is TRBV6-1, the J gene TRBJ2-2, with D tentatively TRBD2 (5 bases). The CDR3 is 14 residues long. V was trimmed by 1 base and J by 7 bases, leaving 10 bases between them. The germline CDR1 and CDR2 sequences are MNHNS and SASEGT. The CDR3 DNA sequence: TGTGCCAGCAGTGAAGTATCCGGGAACGGGGAGCTGTTTTTT. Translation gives CASSEVSGNGELFF.

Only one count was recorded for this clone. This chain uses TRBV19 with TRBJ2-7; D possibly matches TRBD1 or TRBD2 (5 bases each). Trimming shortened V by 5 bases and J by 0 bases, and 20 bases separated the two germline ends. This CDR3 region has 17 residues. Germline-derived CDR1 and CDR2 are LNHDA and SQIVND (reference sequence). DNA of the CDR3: TGTGCCAGTAGTGCCAGCAAGTGGGGGACGATCTCCTACGAGCAGTACTTC. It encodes CASSASKWGTISYEQYF.

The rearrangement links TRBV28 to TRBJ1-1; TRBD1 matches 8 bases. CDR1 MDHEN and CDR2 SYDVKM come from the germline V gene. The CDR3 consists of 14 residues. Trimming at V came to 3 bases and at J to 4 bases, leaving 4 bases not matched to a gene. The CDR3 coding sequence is TGTGCCAGCAGTTTTCCAGGGGGCCTCACTGAAGCTTTCTTT. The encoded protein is CASSFPGGLTEAFF.

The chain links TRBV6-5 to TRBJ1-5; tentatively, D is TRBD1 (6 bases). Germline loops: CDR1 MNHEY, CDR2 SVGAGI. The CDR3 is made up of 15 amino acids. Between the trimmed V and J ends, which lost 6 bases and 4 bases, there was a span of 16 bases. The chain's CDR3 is CASRLGQGGNQPQHF. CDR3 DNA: TGTGCCAGCAGGCTGGGACAAGGGGGGAATCAGCCCCAGCATTTT.

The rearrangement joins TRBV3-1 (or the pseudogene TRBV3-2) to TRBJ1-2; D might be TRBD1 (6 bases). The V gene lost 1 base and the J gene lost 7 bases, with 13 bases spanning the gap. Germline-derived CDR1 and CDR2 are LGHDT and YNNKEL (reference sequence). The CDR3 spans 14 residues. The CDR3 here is CASSQADRSGGYTF. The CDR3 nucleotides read TGTGCCAGCAGCCAAGCTGACAGGTCGGGTGGCTACACCTTC.

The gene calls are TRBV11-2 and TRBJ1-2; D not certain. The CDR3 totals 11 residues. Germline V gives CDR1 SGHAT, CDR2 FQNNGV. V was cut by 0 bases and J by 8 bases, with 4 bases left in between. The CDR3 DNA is TGTGCCAGCAGCTTAGAGGTCGGCTACACCTTC. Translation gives CASSLEVGYTF.

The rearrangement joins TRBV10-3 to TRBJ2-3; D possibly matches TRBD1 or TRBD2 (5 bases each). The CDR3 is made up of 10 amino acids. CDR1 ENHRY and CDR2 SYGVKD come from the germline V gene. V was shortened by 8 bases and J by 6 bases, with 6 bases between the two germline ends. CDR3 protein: CAIGGDTQYF. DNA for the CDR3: TGTGCCATCGGGGGTGATACGCAGTATTTT.

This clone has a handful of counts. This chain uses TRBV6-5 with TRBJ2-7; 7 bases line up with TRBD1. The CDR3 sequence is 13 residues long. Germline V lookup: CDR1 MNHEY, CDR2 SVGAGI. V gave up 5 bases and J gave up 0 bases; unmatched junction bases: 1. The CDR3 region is CASSQGDSYEQYF. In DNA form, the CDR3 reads TGTGCCAGCAGTCAGGGGGACTCCTACGAGCAGTACTTC.

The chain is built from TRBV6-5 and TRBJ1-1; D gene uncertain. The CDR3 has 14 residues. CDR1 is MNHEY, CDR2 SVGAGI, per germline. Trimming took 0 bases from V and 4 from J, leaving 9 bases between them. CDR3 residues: CASSYSTTPTEAFF. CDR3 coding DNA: TGTGCCAGCAGTTACTCGACCACGCCCACTGAAGCTTTCTTT.

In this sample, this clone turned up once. The CDR3 here is CSVAVDRGGEKLFF. The CDR3 DNA is TGCAGCGTCGCCGTGGACAGGGGAGGTGAAAAACTGTTTTTT. The V and J genes are TRBV29-1 and TRBJ1-4, with TRBD1 matching over 9 bases. The germline V gene has CDR1 SQVTM and CDR2 ANQGSEA. The trim removed 6 bases at V and 7 bases at J, leaving 9 bases unmatched. The CDR3 has 14 residues.

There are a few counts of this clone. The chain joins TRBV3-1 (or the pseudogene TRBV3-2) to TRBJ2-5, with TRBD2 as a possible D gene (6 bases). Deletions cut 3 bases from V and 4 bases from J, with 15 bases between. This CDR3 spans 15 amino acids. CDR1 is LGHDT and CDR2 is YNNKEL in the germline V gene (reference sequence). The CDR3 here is CASSHNAGRGETQYF. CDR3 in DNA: TGTGCCAGCAGCCACAATGCGGGGCGAGGAGAGACCCAGTACTTC.

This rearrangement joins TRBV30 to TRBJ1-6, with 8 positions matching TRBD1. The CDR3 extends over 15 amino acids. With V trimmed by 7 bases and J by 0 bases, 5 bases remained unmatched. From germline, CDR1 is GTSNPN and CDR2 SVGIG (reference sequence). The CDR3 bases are TGTGCCTTCCGGACAGGGAGCTCCTATAATTCACCCCTCCACTTT. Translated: CAFRTGSSYNSPLHF.

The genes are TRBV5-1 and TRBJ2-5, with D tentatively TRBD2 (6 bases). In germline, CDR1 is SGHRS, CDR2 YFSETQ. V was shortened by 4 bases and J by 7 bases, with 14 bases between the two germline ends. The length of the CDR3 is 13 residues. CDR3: CASSPLGLRTQYF. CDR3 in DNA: TGCGCCAGCAGCCCCCTGGGACTTAGGACCCAGTACTTC.